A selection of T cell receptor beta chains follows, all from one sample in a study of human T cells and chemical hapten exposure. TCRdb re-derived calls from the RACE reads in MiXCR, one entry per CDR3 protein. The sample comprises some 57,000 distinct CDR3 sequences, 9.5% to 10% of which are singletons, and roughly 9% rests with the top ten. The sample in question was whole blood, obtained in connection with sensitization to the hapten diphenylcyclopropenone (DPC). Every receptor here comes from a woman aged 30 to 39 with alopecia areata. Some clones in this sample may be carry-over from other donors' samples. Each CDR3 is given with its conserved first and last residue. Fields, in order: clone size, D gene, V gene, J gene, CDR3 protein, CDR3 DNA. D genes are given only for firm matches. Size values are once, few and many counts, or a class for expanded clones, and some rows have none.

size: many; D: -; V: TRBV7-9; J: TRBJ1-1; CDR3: CASSLITEAFF; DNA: TGTGCCAGCAGCTTAATAACAGAAGCTTTCTTT
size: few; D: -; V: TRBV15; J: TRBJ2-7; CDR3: CATSRGGQLYEQYF; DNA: TGTGCCACCAGCAGGGGTGGACAGCTCTACGAGCAGTACTTC
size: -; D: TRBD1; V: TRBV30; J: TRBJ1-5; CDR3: CAWSVMGQVNQPQHF; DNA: TGTGCCTGGAGTGTGATGGGACAGGTCAATCAGCCCCAGCATTTT
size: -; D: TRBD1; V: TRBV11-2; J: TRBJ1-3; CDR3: CASSLGGTGVAGNTIYF; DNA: TGTGCCAGCAGCTTAGGGGGGACAGGGGTTGCTGGAAACACCATATATTTT
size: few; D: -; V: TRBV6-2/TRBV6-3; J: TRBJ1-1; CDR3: CASSYLLEAFF; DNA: TGTGCCAGCAGTTATCTCCTAGAAGCTTTCTTT
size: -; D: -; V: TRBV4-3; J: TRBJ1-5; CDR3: CASSQDRQPNQPQHF; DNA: TGCGCCAGCAGCCAAGATCGACAGCCTAATCAGCCCCAGCATTTT
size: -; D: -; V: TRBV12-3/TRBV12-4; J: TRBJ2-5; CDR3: CASRDYQKTQYF; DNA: TGTGCCAGCAGGGACTATCAGAAGACCCAGTACTTC
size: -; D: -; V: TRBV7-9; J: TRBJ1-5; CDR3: CASSLGQAPNQPQHF; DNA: TGTGCCAGCAGCTTAGGCCAGGCCCCCAATCAGCCCCAGCATTTT
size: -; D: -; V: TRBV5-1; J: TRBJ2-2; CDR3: CASSLSPGAQTNTGELFF; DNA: TGCGCCAGCAGCTTGTCTCCGGGGGCGCAGACGAACACCGGGGAGCTGTTTTTT
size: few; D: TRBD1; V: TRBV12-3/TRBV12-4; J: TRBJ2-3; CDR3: CASSLRGQGYDTQYF; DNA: TGTGCCAGCAGTTTAAGGGGACAGGGGTATGATACGCAGTATTTT
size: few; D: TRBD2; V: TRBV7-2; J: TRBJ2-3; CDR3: CASSFRGGGLTDTQYF; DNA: TGTGCCAGCAGCTTCCGGGGGGGCGGCCTCACAGATACGCAGTATTTT